This TCR beta chain was identified in a study of blood T cell repertoires in COVID-19. Study information: COVID-19 samples collected from the United States, Italy and Spain covered acute and convalescent phases. Sample material is recorded as cDNA or gDNA derived from T cells, B-cell-depleted T cells, or PBMCs.

How the authors handled the data: Counts of nucleated cells, estimated from reference gene primer amplification, were obtained. The table came from immunoSEQ multiplex PCR; TCRdb's copy has only in-frame clones and leaves some out. That table supplies the V and J calls and clone size; D and trimming were determined from the DNA. The data contain some 200,000 clones, 84% of them singletons. V lost 9 bases and J 0 bases, leaving 12 bases between the germline ends. Germline values: CDR1 LNHDA, CDR2 SQIVND (reference sequence). The CDR3 sequence is 14 residues long. The sequenced sample was peripheral blood. The J gene is TRBJ1-5, the V gene TRBV19, with D unclear. This sequence originates from a woman in her 30s who had recovered from COVID-19. CDR3 coding DNA: TGTGCCAGCCTAGACCCGTATAGCAATCAGCCCCAGCATTTT. Translation gives CASLDPYSNQPQHF.